The 14 T cell receptor beta chains below come from one sample, sequenced in a study of cytomegalovirus exposure and HLA in healthy donors. The assay was immunoSEQ multiplex PCR, and TCRdb's table has in-frame clones only and misses some. This sample has approximately 240,000 clones, with 90% to 95% found just once. Sample: PBMCs. The receptors derive from a woman in her late teens or twenties in good health and CMV-seronegative.

This chain uses TRBV11-3 with TRBJ2-7, with 10 bases aligning to TRBD1. The CDR3 runs 15 residues. CDR1 is SGHNT, CDR2 YENEEA, per germline. The trim removed 5 bases at V and 2 bases at J, leaving 6 bases unmatched. The CDR3 here is CASSLRTGGAYEQYF. CDR3 coding DNA: TGTGCCAGCAGCCTACGGACAGGGGGGGCCTACGAGCAGTACTTC. Based on the CDR3 plus reference TRBV11-3 and TRBJ2-7, the full variable domain is EAGVVQSPRYKIIEKKQPVAFWCNPISGHNTLYWYLQNLGQGPELLIRYENEEAVDDSQLPKDRFSAERLKGVDSTLKIQPAELGDSAVYLCASSLRTGGAYEQYFGPGTRLTVT.

The DNA of the CDR3 is TGTGCCAGCCTCCCCGAAACTAGCACCTACGAGCAGTACTTC. Its protein is CASLPETSTYEQYF. V usage is TRBV2 and J usage is TRBJ2-7, with D possibly TRBD2 on 6 matching bases. Germline V CDR1 and CDR2: SNHLY, FYNNEI. Trimming removed 8 bases at V and 2 bases at J, with 16 bases between. This CDR3 has 14 residues.

The J gene is TRBJ2-7, the V gene TRBV29-1; 9 bases fit TRBD1. In germline, CDR1 is SQVTM, CDR2 ANQGSEA. The CDR3 length is 13 residues. The trim removed 6 bases at V and 7 bases at J, leaving 10 bases unmatched. For the CDR3, the DNA is TGCAGCGTGGGACAGGGTGTCTCTCGTGAGCAGTACTTC. Translated, it gives CSVGQGVSREQYF.

V is TRBV27 and J is TRBJ2-6; TRBD2 aligns across 8 bases. V trimming: 2 bases; J trimming: 9 bases; junction bases outside the gene matches: 12. The CDR3 runs 17 residues. From germline, CDR1 is MNHEY and CDR2 SMNVEV (reference sequence). Written as DNA, the CDR3 is TGTGCCAGCAGTTTAAGCTTCTCCGGGGGGGTATACAACGTCCTGACTTTC. It encodes CASSLSFSGGVYNVLTF.

This clone occurred a few times. This chain uses TRBV4-2 with TRBJ2-7; 7 bases agree with TRBD1. Trimming at V came to 0 bases and at J to 0 bases, leaving 8 bases not matched to a gene. CDR1 is LGHNA and CDR2 is YNFKEQ in the germline V gene. The length of the CDR3 is 17 residues. The chain's CDR3 is CASSQDPQGDHSYEQYF. In nucleotides, the CDR3 is TGTGCCAGCAGCCAAGATCCTCAGGGGGACCACTCCTACGAGCAGTACTTC.

V gene TRBV6-1 combines with J gene TRBJ1-2; TRBD1 might be the D (5 bases). Per the germline V gene, CDR1 is MNHNS and CDR2 is SASEGT. V was cut by 8 bases and J by 8 bases, with 12 bases left in between. The CDR3 consists of 11 residues. The CDR3 DNA sequence: TGTGCCAGCGCCAGGGTGGAGGGCTACACCTTC. Amino acid sequence: CASARVEGYTF.

The V gene is TRBV18, the J gene TRBJ1-5, with D perhaps matching TRBD1 (5 bases). V gave up 4 bases and J gave up 3 bases, with 13 bases separating them. This CDR3 region has 15 residues. CDR1 KGHSH and CDR2 LQKENI come from the germline V gene. CDR3: CASSQTDFSNQPQHF. As DNA, the CDR3 is TGTGCCAGCTCACAGACAGACTTTTCCAATCAGCCCCAGCATTTT.

The chain employs TRBV19 and TRBJ1-6, with 8 bases fitting TRBD1. Trimming at V came to 6 bases and at J to 0 bases, leaving 7 bases not matched to a gene. Per germline, CDR1 LNHDA and CDR2 SQIVND (reference sequence). This CDR3 has 17 amino acids. CDR3 loop: CASRGGQGSSYNSPLHF. CDR3 in DNA: TGTGCCAGTAGGGGCGGACAGGGCAGCTCCTATAATTCACCCCTCCACTTT.

J is TRBJ1-2 and V is TRBV7-9; D remains unclear. The CDR3 has 15 amino acids. CDR1 and CDR2 (germline): SEHNR, FQNEAQ (reference sequence). V was cut by 1 base and J by 7 bases, with 16 bases left in between. CDR3 region: CASSLGGGGRSGYTF. The CDR3 DNA reads as TGTGCCAGCAGCTTAGGTGGTGGAGGGCGAAGTGGCTACACCTTC.

This chain links TRBV6-5 with TRBJ1-5; D is perhaps TRBD1 (5 bases). Trimming pared 6 bases from V and 0 bases from J, leaving 12 bases between. Germline V gene data show CDR1 as MNHEY and CDR2 as SVGAGI. The CDR3 runs 15 residues. CDR3 amino acids: CASSPGGYSNQPQHF. The CDR3 region has the DNA TGTGCCAGCAGCCCGGGGGGGTATAGCAATCAGCCCCAGCATTTT.

This rearrangement joins TRBV12-5 to TRBJ2-5, with D perhaps being TRBD1 or TRBD2 (6 bases each). Germline CDR1 and CDR2: LGHNT and FRNRAP. This CDR3 region has 14 residues. Trimming took off 5 bases at V and 2 bases at J, with 12 bases between the two ends. CDR3 DNA: TGTGCTAGTGGTATGGGGGGCTGGCAAGAGACCCAGTACTTC. Protein sequence: CASGMGGWQETQYF. The full variable domain, in which reference TRBV12-5 and TRBJ2-5 provide the parts outside the CDR3, is DARVTQTPRHKVTEMGQEVTMRCQPILGHNTVFWYRQTMMQGLELLAYFRNRAPLDDSGMPKDRFSAEMPDATLATLKIQPSEPRDSAVYFCASGMGGWQETQYFGPGTRLLVL.

This clone was found once. The chain links TRBV27 to TRBJ2-7; D is possibly TRBD2 (5 bases). The ends were cut back, 2 bases at V and 7 bases at J, with 9 bases in the middle. This CDR3 contains 12 residues. CDR1 is MNHEY, CDR2 SMNVEV, per germline (reference sequence). CDR3 sequence: CASSLGGEEQYF. CDR3 DNA sequence: TGTGCCAGCAGTTTAGGTGGGGAGGAGCAGTACTTC.

Written as DNA, the CDR3 is TGTGCCAGCAGTCCGGGACAGTGGAATTCACCCCTCCACTTT. This translates into CASSPGQWNSPLHF. The rearrangement links TRBV28 to TRBJ1-6; 7 bases match TRBD1. CDR1 and CDR2 (germline): MDHEN, SYDVKM. The CDR3 has 14 residues. Trimming removed 5 bases from V and 7 bases from J; junction bases left unmatched: 5. The whole variable domain, remainder taken from reference TRBV28 and TRBJ1-6, is DVKVTQSSRYLVKRTGEKVFLECVQDMDHENMFWYRQDPGLGLRLIYFSYDVKMKEKGDIPEGYSVSREKKERFSLILESASTNQTSMYLCASSPGQWNSPLHFGNGTRLTVT.

In DNA, the CDR3 is TGCGCCAGCGGGGGGGACAGGGACTCCTACGAGCAGTACTTC. The encoded protein is CASGGDRDSYEQYF. This rearrangement joins TRBV5-1 to TRBJ2-7, with 9 bases matching TRBD1. The V gene end was trimmed by 7 bases and the J gene end by 0 bases; junction bases not matched to a gene: 5. Germline CDR1 and CDR2: SGHRS and YFSETQ. The CDR3 loop spans 14 amino acids.